The T cell receptor beta chain described here comes from a study of cytomegalovirus exposure and HLA in healthy donors. Regarding the study as a whole: Links to common viral pathogens appeared, in a later analysis, for several of the most significant clusters. TCR beta V- and J-gene trimming, according to a later analysis, was linked to a missense DCLRE1C variant. Overall, approximately 150 TCR beta chains were annotated as cytomegalovirus-associated. Excluded: some indistinguishable V segments such as TRBV6-2 and TRBV6-3.

Trimming took 3 bases from V and 7 from J; bases not matched to a gene: 10. Germline assignment: CDR1 SEHNR and CDR2 FQNEAQ (reference sequence). The CDR3 covers 16 residues. In the case of this clone: No antigen is known for it.

With 60 Vbeta and 13 Jbeta primers, the PCR was carried out. Produced via immunoSEQ multiplex PCR; TCRdb's table is partial and in-frame only. The sample shows around 150,000 clones, roughly 9.6% of them seen only once. This chain uses TRBV7-9 with TRBJ2-2; 8 nucleotides align to TRBD1. The TCR sequence derives from a woman aged 40 to 50 in good health and CMV-seropositive. The source material was PBMCs. CDR3 loop: CASSLGLTGDIGELFF. CDR3 in DNA: TGTGCCAGCAGCTTGGGGCTGACAGGGGACATCGGGGAGCTGTTTTTT.